This T cell receptor (beta chain) was obtained from a study of cytomegalovirus exposure and HLA in healthy donors. The PCR contained 60 Vbeta and 13 Jbeta primers. The table came from immunoSEQ multiplex PCR; TCRdb's copy has only in-frame clones and leaves some out. The sample includes 170,000 or so clones, about 81% of them seen just once. The receptor was derived from a woman aged 25 to 45 in good health and CMV-seronegative. The sequencing sample was made of PBMCs.

The CDR3 sequence: CAISDRAGSYNEQFF. The DNA of the CDR3 is TGTGCCATCAGTGACAGGGCAGGGTCCTACAATGAGCAGTTCTTC. V usage is TRBV10-3 and J usage is TRBJ2-1; tentatively, D is TRBD1 (5 bases). Germline CDR1 is ENHRY and CDR2 is SYGVKD. This CDR3 spans 15 amino acids. The V end was cut by 3 bases, the J end by 1 base, with 10 bases between.